The 21 T cell receptor beta chains listed next were all sequenced from one sample in a study of T cell repertoires in aging, cancer and after chemotherapy. Peripheral blood genomic DNA, not sorted cells or RNA, was the template. A mixed TRB-A/B primer pool amplified rearranged TRB by multiplex touch-down PCR. TCRdb fed the multiplex PCR reads into MiXCR, producing one record per CDR3 protein. Of 2,000 to 2,500 distinct CDR3 sequences in the sample, under 35% were seen once. The material sequenced was blood. The receptor set was obtained from a human donor with a solid tumor.

This clonotype is judged medium-sized. This sequence joins TRBV19 and TRBJ2-3; D unclear. The CDR3 is 12 amino acids. CDR1 and CDR2 (germline): LNHDA, SQIVND (reference sequence). Trimming left V 8 bases short and J 3 bases short, with 9 bases between. The CDR3 reads CASALNTDTQYF. In nucleotides, the CDR3 is TGTGCCAGTGCTTTAAATACAGATACGCAGTATTTT.

This clonotype counts as medium-sized. V and J are TRBV29-1 and TRBJ1-2; 9 bases match TRBD1. J was trimmed by 7 bases and V by 6 bases; bases with no gene match: 12. The CDR3 is 14 amino acids. Germline V lookup: CDR1 SQVTM, CDR2 ANQGSEA. CDR3 loop: CSVEIQGARSGYTF. The CDR3, as DNA: TGCAGCGTAGAGATACAGGGGGCGAGGAGTGGCTACACCTTC.

V and J are TRBV10-3 and TRBJ1-1; D call uncertain. Between the trimmed V and J ends, which lost 2 bases and 1 base, there was a span of 8 bases. This CDR3 spans 14 amino acids. Germline values: CDR1 ENHRY, CDR2 SYGVKD. The CDR3: CAISEIGGNTEAFF. The CDR3 DNA is TGTGCCATCAGTGAGATAGGAGGGAACACTGAAGCTTTCTTT.

V usage is TRBV4-2 and J usage is TRBJ2-7; D may correspond to TRBD1 or TRBD2 (5 bases each). The CDR3 is 14 amino acids. Germline loops: CDR1 LGHNA, CDR2 YNFKEQ. V was clipped by 0 bases and J by 3 bases, with 9 bases between them. The CDR3 DNA sequence: TGTGCCAGCAGCCAAGATAGGGACCTCTACGAGCAGTACTTC. The encoded protein is CASSQDRDLYEQYF.

The chain uses TRBV27 and TRBJ2-5, with D perhaps matching TRBD2 (5 bases). Germline CDR1 reads MNHEY; CDR2 reads SMNVEV (reference sequence). Trimming stripped 6 bases from V and 5 bases from J, with 19 bases between. The CDR3 length is 15 residues. In DNA form, the CDR3 reads TGTGCCAGCAGCCCTCGGGTCGGGGAGAGGGAGACCCAGTACTTC. This translates into CASSPRVGERETQYF.

This clonotype was seen only a few times. This sequence joins TRBV7-6 and TRBJ2-5; D is unclear. V lost 0 bases and J lost 4, with 12 bases in between. Germline CDR1 SGHVS, CDR2 FNYEAQ. The CDR3 is 15 amino acids. The CDR3 DNA reads as TGTGCCAGCAGCTTAGCTATGGGGTACCGAGAGACCCAGTACTTC. As protein: CASSLAMGYRETQYF. Full variable domain (outside the CDR3, taken from reference TRBV7-6 and TRBJ2-5): GAGVSQSPRYKVTKRGQDVALRCDPISGHVSLYWYRQALGQGPEFLTYFNYEAQQDKSGLPNDRFSAERPEGSISTLTIQRTEQRDSAMYRCASSLAMGYRETQYFGPGTRLLVL.

This clonotype counts as large (0.1 to 1%). The CDR3 DNA reads TGCAGCGTTGAAAGGGGAGGACAGGCACCCTACGAGCAGTACTTC. Protein product: CSVERGGQAPYEQYF. The V call is TRBV29-1, the J call TRBJ2-7; D might be TRBD1 (7 bases). Germline CDR1 is SQVTM and CDR2 is ANQGSEA. Trimming left V 2 bases short and J 2 bases short, with 16 bases between. The CDR3 sequence is 15 residues long.

Concerning this clonotype itself: At one end the junction does not follow the germline gene, possibly because of a read error. V and J are TRBV10-3 and TRBJ2-1, with 10 bases matching TRBD2. The CDR3 is 14 residues long. Germline V lookup: CDR1 ENHRY, CDR2 SYGVKD. The CDR3 sequence is CASLTSGVFNEQFF. The CDR3 DNA sequence: TGCGCCAGCCTTACTAGCGGGGTTTTTAATGAGCAGTTCTTC.

This clonotype appeared a few times. CDR3 residues: CASSYSVGWRNEQFF. The CDR3, as DNA: TGTGCCAGCAGTTACTCGGTGGGCTGGCGCAATGAGCAGTTCTTC. J is TRBJ2-1 and V is TRBV6-2 or TRBV6-3; D is undetermined. CDR3 size: 15 residues. With 0 bases removed from V and 6 bases from J, the gap between germline ends came to 12 bases. Germline CDR1 is MNHEY and CDR2 is SVGEGT.

This chain uses TRBV13 with TRBJ2-7, with TRBD1 matching over 7 bases. Germline trimming cut 3 bases from V and 8 bases from J; bases unmatched to any gene: 7. The CDR3 is made up of 13 amino acids. Per germline, CDR1 PRHDT and CDR2 FYEKMQ (reference sequence). In nucleotides, the CDR3 is TGTGCCAGCAGCTTGACAGGGCGGGCGCAGCAGTACTTC. This translates into CASSLTGRAQQYF.

This clonotype has more than one count but fewer than ten. The rearrangement joins TRBV6-1 to TRBJ1-5; possibly TRBD1 for D (5 bases). This CDR3 is 14 amino acids long. CDR1 is MNHNS, CDR2 SASEGT, per germline. V was shortened by 1 base and J by 6 bases, with 10 bases between the two germline ends. The CDR3 nucleotides read TGTGCCAGCAGTGAAGTGGGGCAGTTTCAGCCCCAGCATTTT. It is translated as CASSEVGQFQPQHF.

The rearrangement links TRBV5-5 to TRBJ1-1, with 12 bases fitting TRBD1. The germline gives CDR1 SGHKS, CDR2 YYEKEE (reference sequence). J lost 1 base, V lost 2 bases, and 6 bases had no gene match. This CDR3 region has 17 residues. CDR3 DNA sequence: TGTGCCAGCAGCTTCAGGGGGACAGGGGGCGAGAACACTGAAGCTTTCTTT. Encoded protein: CASSFRGTGGENTEAFF. Looking up the rest from reference TRBV5-5 and TRBJ1-1 gives the full variable domain: DAGVTQSPTHLIKTRGQQVTLRCSPISGHKSVSWYQQVLGQGPQFIFQYYEKEERGRGNFPDRFSARQFPNYSSELNVNALLLGDSALYLCASSFRGTGGENTEAFFGQGTRLTVV.

J is TRBJ2-3 and V is TRBV5-1, with TRBD1 as a possible D gene (6 bases). V lost 3 bases and J 0 bases, leaving 11 bases between the germline ends. Per germline, CDR1 SGHRS and CDR2 YFSETQ. The CDR3 is 15 residues long. CDR3 DNA sequence: TGCGCCAGCAGCTCAGGGGTCCTTAGCACAGATACGCAGTATTTT. Its translation: CASSSGVLSTDTQYF. Full variable domain (missing parts from reference TRBV5-1 and TRBJ2-3): KAGVTQTPRYLIKTRGQQVTLSCSPISGHRSVSWYQQTPGQGLQFLFEYFSETQRNKGNFPGRFSGRQFSNSRSEMNVSTLELGDSALYLCASSSGVLSTDTQYFGPGTRLTVL.

The V and J genes are TRBV7-9 and TRBJ2-3; TRBD2 agrees at 7 bases. Germline CDR1 and CDR2: SEHNR and FQNEAQ (reference sequence). The CDR3 length is 16 residues. V gave up 1 base and J gave up 1 base; unmatched junction bases: 5. CDR3 protein: CASSLGSGSRTDTQYF. In DNA, the CDR3 is TGTGCCAGCAGCTTAGGTAGCGGGTCTCGCACAGATACGCAGTATTTT.

This chain connects TRBV30 to TRBJ1-1, with 8 bases identical to TRBD1. CDR1 is GTSNPN and CDR2 is SVGIG in the germline V gene (reference sequence). V lost 2 bases to trimming and J lost 14 bases; unmatched junction nucleotides: 13. The CDR3 totals 13 residues. The CDR3 protein is CAWSPVGSGGSFF. The CDR3 nucleotides read TGTGCCTGGAGTCCCGTAGGTTCAGGGGGCTCGTTCTTT.

J is TRBJ1-1 and V is TRBV18; TRBD1 might be the D (5 bases). Between the trimmed V and J ends, which lost 2 bases and 2 bases, there was a span of 9 bases. The CDR3 has 14 amino acids. Per germline, CDR1 KGHSH and CDR2 LQKENI. Written as DNA, the CDR3 is TGTGCCAGCTCACCAACCAGGGATAACACTGAAGCTTTCTTT. Translating it yields CASSPTRDNTEAFF.

The chain recombines TRBV18 with TRBJ2-5; 11 bases fit TRBD2. Looked up from germline, CDR1 is KGHSH and CDR2 is LQKENI. J lost 1 base, V lost 6 bases, and 4 bases had no gene match. CDR3 size: 15 residues. CDR3 protein: CASSRLAGSQETQYF. CDR3 nucleotides: TGTGCCAGCTCCCGACTAGCGGGGAGCCAAGAGACCCAGTACTTC.

This clonotype has only one observation. With a much larger clone just one base away, this may be a read error. The chain couples TRBV27 to TRBJ2-7; the D call may be TRBD1 or TRBD2 (5 bases each). The V gene's germline CDR1 is MNHEY and CDR2 SMNVEV (reference sequence). This CDR3 is built from 14 residues. The V end lost 4 bases, the J end lost 8 bases, and 18 bases lay between the germline ends. CDR3 sequence: CASSSPGRRGQQYF. As DNA, the CDR3 is TGTGCCAGCAGTTCCCCGGGACGCCGCGGCCAGCAGTACTTC.

The chain links TRBV28 to TRBJ2-2, with 7 bases identical to TRBD1. After removal of 2 bases from V and 4 bases from J, the junction contained 4 bases not matched to a gene. Per germline, CDR1 MDHEN and CDR2 SYDVKM. The CDR3 consists of 15 residues. In DNA, the CDR3 is TGTGCCAGCAGTTTAGTAGGGGGCGGCACCGGGGAGCTGTTTTTT. Amino acids: CASSLVGGGTGELFF.

This chain links TRBV24-1 with TRBJ2-1, with D perhaps matching TRBD1 or TRBD2 (5 bases each). The CDR3 totals 14 residues. Trimming removed 2 bases from V and 10 bases from J, with 14 bases in between. Germline V gene data show CDR1 as KGHDR and CDR2 as SFDVKD. The CDR3 reads CATSDWVGTGEQFF. Here the CDR3 DNA reads TGTGCCACCAGTGATTGGGTAGGGACGGGAGAGCAGTTCTTC.

Details on this clonotype: At one of its ends the junction is not consistent with the germline gene, which may arise from a read error. V usage is TRBV5-6 and J usage is TRBJ2-1; 9 bases agree with TRBD1. Germline V gene lookup returns CDR1 SGHDT and CDR2 YYEEEE. The CDR3 consists of 17 residues. The CDR3 region has the DNA TGTGCCAGCAGCCAACCCTTGCCTGGGACAGGGTTAAATGAGAAGTTCTTC. It yields the protein CASSQPLPGTGLNEKFF. Drawing the rest from reference TRBV5-6 and TRBJ2-1, the complete variable domain is DAGVTQSPTHLIKTRGQQVTLRCSPKSGHDTVSWYQQALGQGPQFIFQYYEEEERQRGNFPDRFSGHQFPNYSSELNVNALLLGDSALYLCASSQPLPGTGLNEKFFGPGTRLTVL.